Included here is one TCR beta chain sequence, with context. The antigen remains undetermined. PCR used 60 Vbeta primers and 13 Jbeta primers. Method: immunoSEQ multiplex PCR; TCRdb's copy keeps in-frame clones and lacks some. Here the sample spans roughly 170,000 clones, about 65% being singletons. This sample stems from a study of cytomegalovirus exposure and HLA in healthy donors. Study-level findings and limits: Productive rates of about 90% or about 30% were seen for most TCR beta V segments in an earlier analysis. In a later analysis, TCR association rates varied by HLA locus: DRB1 most, HLA-C fewest.

The CDR3 extends over 15 amino acids. CDR1 and CDR2 from the germline V gene are SNHLY and FYNNEI. The junction had 7 bases not matched to a gene; V was cut back by 8 bases and J by 1 base. The chain joins TRBV2 to TRBJ1-5; 8 positions agree with TRBD1. The sample taken for sequencing was PBMCs. This TCR was sampled from a girl aged 10-17 years in good health and CMV-seronegative. CDR3 region: CASGTGSLSNQPQHF. The DNA of the CDR3 is TGTGCCAGCGGGACAGGTAGCTTAAGCAATCAGCCCCAGCATTTT.